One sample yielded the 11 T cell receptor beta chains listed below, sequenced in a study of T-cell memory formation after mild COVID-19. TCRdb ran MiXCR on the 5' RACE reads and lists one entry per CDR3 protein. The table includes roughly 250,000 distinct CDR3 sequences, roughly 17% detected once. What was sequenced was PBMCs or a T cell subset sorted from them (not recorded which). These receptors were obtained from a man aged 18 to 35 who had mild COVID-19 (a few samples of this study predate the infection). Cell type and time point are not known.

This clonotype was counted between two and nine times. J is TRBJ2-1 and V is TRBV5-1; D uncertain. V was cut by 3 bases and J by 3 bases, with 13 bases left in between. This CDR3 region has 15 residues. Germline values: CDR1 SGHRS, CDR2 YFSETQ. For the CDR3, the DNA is TGCGCCAGCAGCTCGCTCCTGTCCAGCTACAATGAGCAGTTCTTC. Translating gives CASSSLLSSYNEQFF.

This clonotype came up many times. DNA of the CDR3: TGTGCCAGCAGCTTGATTCGGGGTCCCTCCTACAATGAGCAGTTCTTC. Amino acid sequence: CASSLIRGPSYNEQFF. The chain employs TRBV5-5 and TRBJ2-1; a possible D gene is TRBD2 (5 bases). The germline V and J ends were trimmed by 1 base and 0 bases, with 11 bases remaining between them. From germline, CDR1 is SGHKS and CDR2 YYEKEE (reference sequence). The CDR3 length is 16 residues.

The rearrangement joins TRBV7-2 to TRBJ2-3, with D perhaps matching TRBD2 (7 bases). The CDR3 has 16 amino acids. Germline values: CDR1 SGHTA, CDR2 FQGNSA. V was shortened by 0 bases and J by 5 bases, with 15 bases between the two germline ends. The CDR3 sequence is CASSLAGGHWGDTQYF. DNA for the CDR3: TGTGCCAGCAGCTTAGCGGGGGGGCATTGGGGAGATACGCAGTATTTT.

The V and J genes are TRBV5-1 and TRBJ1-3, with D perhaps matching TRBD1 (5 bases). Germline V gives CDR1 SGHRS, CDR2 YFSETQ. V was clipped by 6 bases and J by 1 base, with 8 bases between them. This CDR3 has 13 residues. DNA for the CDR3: TGCGCCAGCACCGACAGTTCTGGAAACACCATATATTTT. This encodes CASTDSSGNTIYF.

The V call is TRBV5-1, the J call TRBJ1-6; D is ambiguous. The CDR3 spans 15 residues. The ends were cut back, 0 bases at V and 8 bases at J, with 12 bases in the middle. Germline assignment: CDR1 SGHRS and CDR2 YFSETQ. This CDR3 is CASSLVLVGDSPLHF. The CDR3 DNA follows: TGCGCCAGCAGCTTGGTATTGGTTGGGGATTCACCCCTCCACTTT.

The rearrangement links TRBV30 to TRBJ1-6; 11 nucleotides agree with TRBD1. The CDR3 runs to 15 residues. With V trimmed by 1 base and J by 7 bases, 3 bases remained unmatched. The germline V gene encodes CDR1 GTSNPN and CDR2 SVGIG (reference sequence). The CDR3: CAWSDGTGGNSPLHF. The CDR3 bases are TGTGCCTGGAGTGACGGGACAGGGGGAAATTCACCCCTCCACTTT.

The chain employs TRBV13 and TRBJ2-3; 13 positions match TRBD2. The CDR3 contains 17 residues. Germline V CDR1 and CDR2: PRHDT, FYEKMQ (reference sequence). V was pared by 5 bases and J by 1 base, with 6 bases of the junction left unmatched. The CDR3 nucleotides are TGTGCCAGCAGCCCGACCGGGACTAGCGGGGGCACAGATACGCAGTATTTT. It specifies CASSPTGTSGGTDTQYF.

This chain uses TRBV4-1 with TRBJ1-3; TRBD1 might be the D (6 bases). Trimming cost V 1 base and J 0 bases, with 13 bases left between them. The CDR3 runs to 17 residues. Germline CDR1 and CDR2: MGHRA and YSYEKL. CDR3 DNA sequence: TGCGCCAGCAGCCAAGGCCAGGGGCCGACCTCTGGAAACACCATATATTTT. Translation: CASSQGQGPTSGNTIYF.

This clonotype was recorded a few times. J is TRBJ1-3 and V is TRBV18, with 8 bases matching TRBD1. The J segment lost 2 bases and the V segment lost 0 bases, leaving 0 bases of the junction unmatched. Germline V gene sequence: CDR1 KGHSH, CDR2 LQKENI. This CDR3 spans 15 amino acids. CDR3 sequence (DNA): TGTGCCAGCTCACCACCGGACAGGGCTGGAAACACCATATATTTT. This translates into CASSPPDRAGNTIYF.

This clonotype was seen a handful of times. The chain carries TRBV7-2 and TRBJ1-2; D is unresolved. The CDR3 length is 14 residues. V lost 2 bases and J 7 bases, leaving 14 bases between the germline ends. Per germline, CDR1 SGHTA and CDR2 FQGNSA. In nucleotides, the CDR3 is TGTGCCAGCAGCTTACCCCCTAGAGCATCTGGCTACACCTTC. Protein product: CASSLPPRASGYTF. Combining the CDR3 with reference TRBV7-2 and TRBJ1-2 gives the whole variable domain GAGVSQSPSNKVTEKGKDVELRCDPISGHTALYWYRQSLGQGLEFLIYFQGNSAPDKSGLPSDRFSAERTGGSVSTLTIQRTQQEDSAVYLCASSLPPRASGYTFGSGTRLTVV.

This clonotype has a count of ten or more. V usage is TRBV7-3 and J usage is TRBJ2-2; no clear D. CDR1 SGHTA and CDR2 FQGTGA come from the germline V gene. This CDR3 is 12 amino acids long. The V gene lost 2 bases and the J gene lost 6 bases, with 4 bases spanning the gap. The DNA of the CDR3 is TGTGCCAGCAGCTTAGGTCCCGGGGAGCTGTTTTTT. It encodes CASSLGPGELFF.